This entry concerns a single T cell receptor beta chain. Indicated time point: newly diagnosed GD, antithyroid drugs for less than 3 months. PBMC RNA served as the TCR library source. The data belong to a study of regulatory T cells in long-lasting Graves disease. About the research overall: Recently diagnosed Graves' patients had received antithyroid drugs for under 3 months.

For TCR beta, libraries came from iRepertoire HTBI primers and Arm-PCR of CDR3 regions. One entry per CDR3 protein results from TCRdb running MiXCR on the multiplex PCR reads. Here the sample spans under 250,000 distinct CDR3 sequences, about 19% being singletons. The specimen comprised peripheral blood mononuclear cells (PBMCs), sampled at new diagnosis, from a patient treated with antithyroid drugs. The sequence came from a female donor with Graves disease.

The CDR3 DNA follows: TGTGCCAGCAGCATCCGACCGGGACAGGGGCTCTCCTACAATGAGCAGTTCTTC. It encodes CASSIRPGQGLSYNEQFF. The rearrangement links TRBV5-5 to TRBJ2-1; 10 positions match TRBD1. The CDR3 spans 18 residues. Per the germline V gene, CDR1 is SGHKS and CDR2 is YYEKEE (reference sequence). V lost 4 bases, J lost 0 bases, and 10 bases stayed unmatched.